This T cell receptor beta chain was sequenced during a study of CD8 T cells in ankylosing spondylitis. Study-wide results and limits: A TCR beta motif made of under 10 highly homologous variants seemed typical of ankylosing spondylitis blood. A CD8+ phenotype characterized the disease-linked clones, which were relatively rare in peripheral blood.

TCRdb redid the calling of the 5' RACE reads with MiXCR, one entry per CDR3 protein. The repertoire has 150,000 to 200,000 distinct CDR3 sequences, roughly 11% of them found once; the top ten carry around 29%. This clonotype was recorded at least ten times. What it recognizes is unknown. This CDR3 contains 13 residues. V lost 5 bases and J lost 6, with 14 bases in between. Germline V gives CDR1 SGHRS, CDR2 YFSETQ. The origin of this receptor is a male donor with ankylosing spondylitis or in good health (not recorded which). V gene TRBV5-1 combines with J gene TRBJ1-1; D unclear. Sequencing used blood, either unsorted or a sorted T cell fraction (not recorded which). The CDR3 here is CASSSDLAAEAFF. The CDR3 DNA reads as TGCGCCAGCAGTTCAGACCTGGCTGCTGAAGCTTTCTTT.